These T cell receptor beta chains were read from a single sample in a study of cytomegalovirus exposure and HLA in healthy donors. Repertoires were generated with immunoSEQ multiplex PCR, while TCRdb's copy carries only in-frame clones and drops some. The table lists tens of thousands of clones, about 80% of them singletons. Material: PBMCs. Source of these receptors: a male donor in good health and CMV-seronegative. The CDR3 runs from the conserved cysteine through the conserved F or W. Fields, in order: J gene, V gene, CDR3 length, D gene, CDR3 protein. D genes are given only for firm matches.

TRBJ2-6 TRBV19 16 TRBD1 CATRTGSFSGANVLTF
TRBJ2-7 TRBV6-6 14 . CASSLPPGKHEQYF
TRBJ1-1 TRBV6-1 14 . CASTREDTNTEAFF
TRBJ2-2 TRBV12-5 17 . CASGPSGDWGVTGELFF
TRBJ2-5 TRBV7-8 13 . CASSLGLVKTQYF
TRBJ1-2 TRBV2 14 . CASSQQVKGYGYTF
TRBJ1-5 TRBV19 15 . CASSIDFGLNQPQHF
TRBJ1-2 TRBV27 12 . CASTAGGGGYTF
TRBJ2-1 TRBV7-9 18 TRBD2 CASSLTGLAGQSYNEQFF
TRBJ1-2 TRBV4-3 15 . CASSPGVWGGGGYTF
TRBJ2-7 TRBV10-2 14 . CASRGGAAIYEQYF
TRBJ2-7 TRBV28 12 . CASSLAGYEQYF
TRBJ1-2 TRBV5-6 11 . CASSWTEDYTF
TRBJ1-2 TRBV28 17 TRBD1 CATTTNKGGTENYGYTF
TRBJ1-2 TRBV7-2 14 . CASSSNQGSYGYTF
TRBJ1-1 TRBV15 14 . CATSRYKKNTEAFF
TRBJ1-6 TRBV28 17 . CASSLHSGITYNSPLHF
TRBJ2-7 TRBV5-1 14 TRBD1 CASIDRDRSYEQYF
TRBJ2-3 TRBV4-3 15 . CASSQEGRISDTQYF
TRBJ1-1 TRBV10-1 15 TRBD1 CASRGRQGANTEAFF